One sample yielded the 4 T cell receptor beta chains listed below, sequenced in a study of T-cell reconstitution after alpha-beta-depleted transplantation in children. TCRbeta library preparation incorporated unique molecular identifiers. MiXCR, run by TCRdb on the PCR reads, gives a single entry per CDR3 protein. This table holds around 500,000 distinct CDR3 sequences, approximately 13% found once. This material consisted of PBMCs from the stem cell graft donor, taken from the stem cell graft. These receptors were obtained from a human donor who donated a stem cell graft to a child with combined immunodeficiency.

This clonotype was counted only a few times. The V call is TRBV5-1, the J call TRBJ2-1; D possibly corresponds to TRBD2 (6 bases). The length of the CDR3 is 16 residues. V gave up 0 bases and J gave up 5 bases, with 15 bases separating them. Germline-derived CDR1 and CDR2 are SGHRS and YFSETQ. The CDR3 DNA reads as TGCGCCAGCAGCTTGGCCTTGGGGGGTGGAGACAATGAGCAGTTCTTC. Encoded protein: CASSLALGGGDNEQFF. The variable domain in full, completed from reference TRBV5-1 and TRBJ2-1, reads KAGVTQTPRYLIKTRGQQVTLSCSPISGHRSVSWYQQTPGQGLQFLFEYFSETQRNKGNFPGRFSGRQFSNSRSEMNVSTLELGDSALYLCASSLALGGGDNEQFFGPGTRLTVL.

The chain links TRBV12-3 or TRBV12-4 to TRBJ2-2, with 7 bases aligning to TRBD1. The CDR3 has 16 residues. Germline trimming cut 5 bases from V and 5 bases from J; bases unmatched to any gene: 11. The CDR3 bases are TGTGCCAGCAGTCTAAACAGGGGTTCCAAGACCGGGGAGCTGTTTTTT. Translation gives CASSLNRGSKTGELFF.

This clonotype was counted only a few times. The chain recombines TRBV7-2 with TRBJ2-7, with D uncertain. CDR3 size: 12 residues. In germline, CDR1 is SGHTA, CDR2 FQGNSA. The V and J ends lost 5 bases and 4 bases respectively, with 9 bases between them. CDR3 amino acids: CASSPRWYEQYF. The CDR3 DNA sequence: TGTGCCAGCAGCCCCCGGTGGTACGAGCAGTACTTC.

This chain connects TRBV10-3 to TRBJ2-7; 7 positions agree with TRBD1. With V trimmed by 6 bases and J by 0 bases, 2 bases remained unmatched. The germline CDR1 and CDR2 sequences are ENHRY and SYGVKD. This CDR3 is built from 13 residues. The CDR3: CAIRGQTSYEQYF. Here the CDR3 DNA reads TGTGCCATCAGGGGACAGACCTCCTACGAGCAGTACTTC.